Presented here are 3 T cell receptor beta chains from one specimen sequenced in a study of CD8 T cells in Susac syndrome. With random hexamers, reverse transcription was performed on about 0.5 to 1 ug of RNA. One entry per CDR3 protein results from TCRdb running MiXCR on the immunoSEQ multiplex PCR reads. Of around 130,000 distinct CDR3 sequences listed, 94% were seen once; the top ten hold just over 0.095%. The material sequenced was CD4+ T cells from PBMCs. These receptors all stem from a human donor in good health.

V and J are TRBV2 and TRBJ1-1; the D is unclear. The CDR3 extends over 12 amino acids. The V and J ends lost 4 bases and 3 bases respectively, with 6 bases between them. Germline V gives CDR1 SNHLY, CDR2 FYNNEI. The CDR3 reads CASSASDTEAFF. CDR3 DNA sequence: TGTGCCAGCAGTGCAAGTGACACTGAAGCTTTCTTT.

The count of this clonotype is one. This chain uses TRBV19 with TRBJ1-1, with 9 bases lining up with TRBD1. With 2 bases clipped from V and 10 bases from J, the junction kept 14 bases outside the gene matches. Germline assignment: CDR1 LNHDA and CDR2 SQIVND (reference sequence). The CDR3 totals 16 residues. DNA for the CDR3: TGTGCCAGTAGTATAAAGGGGACAGGGTCTCCGCGTGCAGCTTTCTTT. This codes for CASSIKGTGSPRAAFF.

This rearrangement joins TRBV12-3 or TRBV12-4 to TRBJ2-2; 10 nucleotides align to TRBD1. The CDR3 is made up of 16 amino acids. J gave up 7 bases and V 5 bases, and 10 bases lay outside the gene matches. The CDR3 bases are TGTGCCAGCAGTCCAAGAGGACAGGGGGGCGGCGGGGAGCTGTTTTTT. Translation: CASSPRGQGGGGELFF.